One and the same sample provided the 9 T cell receptor beta chains below, sequenced in a study of cytomegalovirus exposure and HLA in healthy donors. The study ran its PCR with 60 Vbeta and 13 Jbeta primers. Generated by immunoSEQ multiplex PCR, the TCRdb table keeps only in-frame clones and is missing some. In the table there are around 140,000 clones, around 75% of which are singletons. Sequenced sample: PBMCs. The receptors were gathered from a woman aged 25 to 39 in good health and CMV-seronegative.

The rearrangement joins TRBV7-3 to TRBJ1-1; a weak D match, TRBD1 (5 bases). The germline V gene encodes CDR1 SGHTA and CDR2 FQGTGA. The CDR3 has 13 amino acids. V gave up 5 bases and J gave up 5 bases, with 12 bases separating them. CDR3 amino acids: CASSGFGGTEAFF. The CDR3 coding sequence is TGTGCCAGCAGCGGTTTCGGGGGGACTGAAGCTTTCTTT.

This chain joins TRBV29-1 and TRBJ2-1, with a tentative D call TRBD2 (6 bases). The germline V and J ends were trimmed by 3 bases and 3 bases, with 12 bases remaining between them. CDR1 and CDR2 (germline): SQVTM, ANQGSEA. The CDR3 runs to 14 residues. In DNA form, the CDR3 reads TGCAGCGTTGAGGAGGGAGTAGGCTACAATGAGCAGTTCTTC. It codes for CSVEEGVGYNEQFF.

This clone was seen repeatedly, ten times or more. This chain uses TRBV29-1 with TRBJ1-2, with D uncertain. This CDR3 comprises 11 residues. Germline V CDR1 and CDR2: SQVTM, ANQGSEA. CDR3 residues: CSVRQEGGYTF. The CDR3 nucleotides are TGCAGTGTACGGCAGGAGGGTGGCTACACCTTC.

This clone showed up just a few times. The chain couples TRBV7-2 to TRBJ2-2; weak D call: TRBD2 (6 bases). V was pared by 6 bases and J by 6 bases, with 20 bases between. Germline values: CDR1 SGHTA, CDR2 FQGNSA. The CDR3 is made up of 16 amino acids. This CDR3 is CASSSQGLKVSGELFF. CDR3 DNA: TGTGCCAGCAGTTCACAAGGACTAAAGGTGTCCGGGGAGCTGTTTTTT.

The J gene is TRBJ1-1, the V gene TRBV11-2; TRBD1 matches 8 bases. This CDR3 comprises 13 residues. Per germline, CDR1 SGHAT and CDR2 FQNNGV. The ends lost 0 bases at V and 7 bases at J; junction bases unmatched: 1. CDR3 nucleotides: TGTGCCAGCAGCTTAGACACAGGGGGTGAAGCTTTCTTT. It specifies CASSLDTGGEAFF.

This clone was detected a few times. V gene TRBV5-4 combines with J gene TRBJ2-1; 7 nucleotides match TRBD1. The germline V gene has CDR1 SGHNT and CDR2 YYREEE (reference sequence). With V trimmed by 4 bases and J by 3 bases, 10 bases remained unmatched. This CDR3 has 16 residues. In DNA, the CDR3 is TGTGCCAGCAGCCAAGATGAAGCAGGGGGCTACAATGAGCAGTTCTTC. This gives the protein CASSQDEAGGYNEQFF.

J is TRBJ2-7 and V is TRBV28; 9 bases fit TRBD2. Germline V gives CDR1 MDHEN, CDR2 SYDVKM. The CDR3 consists of 14 residues. V was clipped by 6 bases and J by 5 bases; unmatched bases: 8. CDR3 protein: CASSPASGTDEQYF. CDR3 DNA sequence: TGTGCCAGCAGCCCTGCTAGCGGGACTGACGAGCAGTACTTC.

The chain couples TRBV5-1 to TRBJ2-3, with D perhaps matching TRBD1 (5 bases). Germline CDR1 SGHRS, CDR2 YFSETQ. This CDR3 is built from 14 residues. V was cut by 0 bases and J by 2 bases, with 7 bases left in between. Here the CDR3 reads CASSLEDTTDTQYF. DNA of the CDR3: TGCGCCAGCAGCTTGGAGGACACCACAGATACGCAGTATTTT.

This chain links TRBV27 with TRBJ2-7; D may be TRBD1 (6 bases). V was cut by 1 base and J by 1 base, with 8 bases left in between. Germline V CDR1 and CDR2: MNHEY, SMNVEV (reference sequence). The CDR3 spans 14 residues. For the CDR3, the DNA is TGTGCCAGCAGTTTATATCAGGGGTCCTACGAGCAGTACTTC. Translation gives CASSLYQGSYEQYF.